This is a list of T cell receptor beta chains from one sample in a study of cytomegalovirus exposure and HLA in healthy donors. Here immunoSEQ multiplex PCR was the method, and the copy in TCRdb shows in-frame clones only, minus some. The sample yields under 200,000 clones, around 80% seen once. The specimen sequenced was PBMCs. Receptors originate from a woman aged 40 to 49 in good health and CMV-seronegative. Each CDR3 is given with its conserved first and last residue. Fields, in order: V gene, D gene, CDR3 length, CDR3 protein. The D gene is left open where the match is weak.

>TRBV11-3|.|14
CASSFGGLSTEAFF
>TRBV19|TRBD1|15
CASSRQGPPNYGYTF
>TRBV6-6|.|12
CASRSGSSEAFF
>TRBV5-1|.|15
CASSLFGNSDTEAFF
>TRBV30|.|11
CAWNTASPLHF
>TRBV6-1|.|12
CASSETWETQYF
>TRBV27|.|14
CASSLQSSNEKLFF
>TRBV6-5|.|14
CASSYSELNTEAFF
>TRBV4-2|TRBD1|15
CASSQDRPSYNEQFF
>TRBV4-1|.|16
CASSQEGVGGQETQYF
>TRBV5-1|.|15
CASSTELSTNEKLFF
>TRBV6-5|TRBD1|14
CASRQGANNQPQHF
>TRBV29-1|.|12
CSVVSRRETQYF
>TRBV11-2|.|12
CASSTLNSPLHF